These 21 T cell receptor beta chains were sequenced from one sample in a study of blood T cell repertoires in COVID-19. Measured with immunoSEQ multiplex PCR; TCRdb has only the in-frame clones, and not every one. The data contain about 200,000 clones, 84% of them seen just once; the ten biggest clones take up around 7.3%. The material sequenced was peripheral blood. The receptors come from a woman between 45 and 60 years old with active or convalescent COVID-19.

The genes are TRBV12-3 or TRBV12-4 and TRBJ1-6; the D is unclear. V was pared by 2 bases and J by 13 bases, with 6 bases between. This CDR3 region has 11 residues. CDR3 region: CASSLTGPLHF. The CDR3 bases are TGTGCCAGCAGTTTAACCGGGCCCCTCCACTTT.

This chain uses TRBV18 with TRBJ1-2; D is ambiguous. Per germline, CDR1 KGHSH and CDR2 LQKENI. The CDR3 sequence is 17 residues long. The V end lost 4 bases, the J end lost 6 bases, and 24 bases lay between the germline ends. CDR3 amino acids: CASSQTQNDMTGNGYTF. The CDR3 nucleotides read TGTGCCAGCTCACAGACGCAAAACGACATGACGGGGAATGGCTACACCTTC.

This clone was observed once. The CDR3 DNA follows: TGTGCCAGCAGTTTACAACTCCACGTCTATGGCTACACCTTC. It encodes CASSLQLHVYGYTF. The genes are TRBV28 and TRBJ1-2; D remains unclear. Deletions cut 2 bases from V and 4 bases from J, with 11 bases between. From germline, CDR1 is MDHEN and CDR2 SYDVKM. This CDR3 has 14 residues.

The genes are TRBV19 and TRBJ1-1; 7 bases are a match to TRBD1. V was pared by 9 bases and J by 5 bases, with 12 bases of the junction left unmatched. CDR3 length: 14 amino acids. Germline lookup yields CDR1 LNHDA and CDR2 SQIVND (reference sequence). The CDR3: CASLYSGGRTEAFF. The CDR3 DNA follows: TGTGCCAGCCTATATTCAGGGGGTCGGACTGAAGCTTTCTTT. Full variable domain (rest looked up from reference TRBV19 and TRBJ1-1): DGGITQSPKYLFRKEGQNVTLSCEQNLNHDAMYWYRQDPGQGLRLIYYSQIVNDFQKGDIAEGYSVSREKKESFPLTVTSAQKNPTAFYLCASLYSGGRTEAFFGQGTRLTVV.

The CDR3 nucleotides are TGTGCCAGCTCGGAGGGCCGAGGCTACGAGCAGTACTTC. Residues: CASSEGRGYEQYF. The V gene is TRBV11-2, the J gene TRBJ2-7, with a weak D call TRBD2 (6 bases). The CDR3 consists of 13 residues. V shed 8 bases and J shed 3 bases, with 14 bases lying between them. CDR1 is SGHAT and CDR2 is FQNNGV in the germline V gene.

The chain has TRBV3-1 (or the pseudogene TRBV3-2) and TRBJ2-1; D might be TRBD2 (5 bases). The germline V gene encodes CDR1 LGHDT and CDR2 YNNKEL (reference sequence). The CDR3 is 14 amino acids. The V end was cut by 0 bases, the J end by 15 bases, with 18 bases between. DNA for the CDR3: TGTGCCAGCAGCCAAGATCGGGGTCGCCTCCCTTCGTTCTTC. This codes for CASSQDRGRLPSFF.

V and J are TRBV2 and TRBJ1-5; maybe TRBD1 (5 bases). V was shortened by 1 base and J by 6 bases, with 10 bases between the two germline ends. The CDR3 totals 14 residues. The V gene's germline CDR1 is SNHLY and CDR2 FYNNEI. Here the CDR3 reads CASSEGARAQPQHF. The CDR3 coding sequence is TGTGCCAGCAGTGAAGGGGCCAGGGCTCAGCCCCAGCATTTT.

The J gene is TRBJ2-3, the V gene TRBV28, with 10 bases lining up with TRBD1. The length of the CDR3 is 15 residues. Germline trimming cut 7 bases from V and 6 bases from J; bases unmatched to any gene: 10. Germline V gene sequence: CDR1 MDHEN, CDR2 SYDVKM. The CDR3 sequence: CASTSVDRGLDTQYF. The CDR3 bases are TGTGCCAGCACGAGTGTGGACAGGGGGTTGGATACGCAGTATTTT. The whole variable domain, filled in from reference TRBV28 and TRBJ2-3, reads DVKVTQSSRYLVKRTGEKVFLECVQDMDHENMFWYRQDPGLGLRLIYFSYDVKMKEKGDIPEGYSVSREKKERFSLILESASTNQTSMYLCASTSVDRGLDTQYFGPGTRLTVL.

V gene TRBV21-1 combines with J gene TRBJ2-3; TRBD1, as called in the table, went unchecked against the DNA. TRBV21-1 is reported as a pseudogene. This CDR3 contains 19 residues. The CDR3 region is CASSNACYGTVNSTDTQYF. For the CDR3, the DNA is TGTGCCAGCAGCAATGCTTGCTATGGGACAGTAAATAGCACAGATACGCAGTATTTT.

The V gene is TRBV5-6, the J gene TRBJ1-3; no firm D call. Trimming left V 5 bases short and J 0 bases short, with 6 bases between. The CDR3 consists of 13 residues. Per germline, CDR1 SGHDT and CDR2 YYEEEE. CDR3: CASSPYSGNTIYF. The CDR3 region has the DNA TGTGCCAGCAGTCCTTACTCTGGAAACACCATATATTTT.

As DNA, the CDR3 is TGTGCCAGCAGCGCGGCTAACTATGGCTACACCTTC. Translation gives CASSAANYGYTF. The chain couples TRBV7-9 to TRBJ1-2; D gene uncertain. The CDR3 covers 12 residues. V shed 5 bases and J shed 0 bases, with 4 bases lying between them. Germline CDR1 is SEHNR and CDR2 is FQNEAQ (reference sequence). Complete variable domain (other parts from reference TRBV7-9 and TRBJ1-2): DTGVSQNPRHKITKRGQNVTFRCDPISEHNRLYWYRQTLGQGPEFLTYFQNEAQLEKSRLLSDRFSAERPKGSFSTLEIQRTEQGDSAMYLCASSAANYGYTFGSGTRLTVV.

The chain is built from TRBV19 and TRBJ1-4, with unresolved D. The germline V and J ends were trimmed by 7 bases and 5 bases, with 17 bases remaining between them. The CDR3 consists of 15 residues. CDR1 and CDR2 from the germline V gene are LNHDA and SQIVND (reference sequence). Written as DNA, the CDR3 is TGTGCCAGTACCCCCAGTGGTCGCTGGAATGAAAAACTGTTTTTT. Translating it yields CASTPSGRWNEKLFF.

J is TRBJ2-6 and V is TRBV7-3; D might be TRBD1 (6 bases). The CDR3 totals 13 residues. The V gene's germline CDR1 is SGHTA and CDR2 FQGTGA. Trimming took 6 bases from V and 8 from J, leaving 11 bases between them. The chain's CDR3 is CASRPGESNVLTF. CDR3 DNA sequence: TGTGCCAGCAGACCAGGGGAGTCCAACGTCCTGACTTTC.

The V gene is TRBV9, the J gene TRBJ1-2, with 12 nucleotides matching TRBD1. This CDR3 contains 17 residues. In germline, CDR1 is SGDLS, CDR2 YYNGEE. Trimming removed 3 bases from V and 8 bases from J; junction bases left unmatched: 14. In DNA form, the CDR3 reads TGTGCCAGCAGCGCCCCGGGACAGGGGGCTCTTGGCTGGGGCTACACCTTC. As protein: CASSAPGQGALGWGYTF.

The table lists this clone with a few counts. The chain joins TRBV3-1 (or the pseudogene TRBV3-2) to TRBJ1-2; 9 bases are a match to TRBD1. Trimming cost V 3 bases and J 7 bases; bases outside gene matches: 6. Looked up from germline, CDR1 is LGHDT and CDR2 is YNNKEL (reference sequence). This CDR3 contains 14 residues. The CDR3 reads CASSHTGTGIGYTF. The CDR3 region has the DNA TGTGCCAGCAGCCACACCGGGACAGGGATTGGCTACACCTTC.

The chain has TRBV10-3 and TRBJ1-6; D possibly corresponds to TRBD1 (6 bases). CDR1 and CDR2 (germline): ENHRY, SYGVKD. Deletions cut 10 bases from V and 3 bases from J, with 10 bases between. The length of the CDR3 is 13 residues. CDR3 DNA: TGTGCCACCAGACAGGACTATAATTCACCCCTCCACTTT. Translation gives CATRQDYNSPLHF.

The chain links TRBV5-4 to TRBJ1-1; D perhaps matches TRBD1 (6 bases). From germline, CDR1 is SGHNT and CDR2 YYREEE (reference sequence). The CDR3 is 15 residues long. V was shortened by 2 bases and J by 2 bases, with 13 bases between the two germline ends. The chain's CDR3 is CASSLGGNSNTEAFF. CDR3 bases: TGTGCCAGCAGCTTAGGGGGAAACTCCAACACTGAAGCTTTCTTT.

The chain combines TRBV6-5 with TRBJ2-1, with 8 bases fitting TRBD1. V lost 2 bases and J lost 6; bases outside the gene matches: 9. The germline gives CDR1 MNHEY, CDR2 SVGAGI. The CDR3 has 16 amino acids. The CDR3 DNA sequence: TGTGCCAGCAGTTACCTCCGACAGGGGAAAGGCAATGAGCAGTTCTTC. Residues: CASSYLRQGKGNEQFF.

CDR3 DNA: TGCGCCAGCAGCTTGGCGCCCGGGGAGCCTGGCTATGGCTACACCTTC. Its protein product is CASSLAPGEPGYGYTF. The rearrangement links TRBV5-1 to TRBJ1-2; no reliable D call. Germline V gene lookup returns CDR1 SGHRS and CDR2 YFSETQ. V was shortened by 0 bases and J by 4 bases, with 16 bases between the two germline ends. This CDR3 is 16 amino acids long. The full variable domain, in which reference TRBV5-1 and TRBJ1-2 provide the parts outside the CDR3, is KAGVTQTPRYLIKTRGQQVTLSCSPISGHRSVSWYQQTPGQGLQFLFEYFSETQRNKGNFPGRFSGRQFSNSRSEMNVSTLELGDSALYLCASSLAPGEPGYGYTFGSGTRLTVV.

This chain connects TRBV7-2 to TRBJ1-5, with 7 bases that match TRBD1. V lost 2 bases, J lost 4 bases, and 2 bases stayed unmatched. This CDR3 is built from 14 residues. CDR1 and CDR2 (germline): SGHTA, FQGNSA. Here the CDR3 DNA reads TGTGCCAGCAGCTTAAGGGGGCCGAATCAGCCCCAGCATTTT. Amino acids: CASSLRGPNQPQHF.

The chain recombines TRBV3-1 (or the pseudogene TRBV3-2) with TRBJ2-5; 11 positions match TRBD1. The CDR3 has 19 residues. Germline V lookup: CDR1 LGHDT, CDR2 YNNKEL (reference sequence). V shed 0 bases and J 0 bases; nucleotides not matched to a gene: 9. As DNA, the CDR3 is TGTGCCAGCAGCCAAGAAGGCGGGACAGGGGGTCGGTACCAAGAGACCCAGTACTTC. This translates into CASSQEGGTGGRYQETQYF.